The 28 T cell receptor beta chains given below trace back to one sample, sequenced in a study of T cells in Graves' hyperthyroidism and ophthalmopathy. It was RNA transcripts that yielded the amplified TCR beta CDR3 regions. The TCR CDR3 first-round RT-PCR relied on the HTBI primer set. TCRdb used MiXCR to reprocess the multiplex PCR reads, holding one entry per CDR3 protein. The profile covers about 400,000 distinct CDR3 sequences, with approximately 14% appearing a single time and about 21% taken by the ten largest. The sequenced sample consisted of blood. These receptors were collected from an older woman with Graves' ophthalmopathy.

This clonotype has more than one count but fewer than ten. A much larger clone differs from this one at a single base, so this may be a read error. V and J are TRBV28 and TRBJ1-5; D unresolved. The CDR3 has 14 amino acids. From germline, CDR1 is MDHEN and CDR2 SYDVKM. The CDR3 here is CASSFRTSGLPQRF. CDR3 bases: TGTGCCAGCAGTTTCAGGACCTCCGGATTGCCCCAGCGTTTT.

The sample holds one count of this clonotype. The gene calls are TRBV6-1 and TRBJ2-7; a weak D match, TRBD1 (7 bases). Germline CDR1 reads MNHNS; CDR2 reads SASEGT. With 6 bases removed from V and 3 bases from J, the gap between germline ends came to 15 bases. This CDR3 spans 14 amino acids. CDR3 sequence reads: CASSLEGAGYEQYF. The CDR3 region has the DNA TGTGCCAGCAGCTTGGAGGGGGCGGGCTACGAGCAGTACTTC.

This chain uses TRBV10-3 with TRBJ2-1, with no clear D. Germline V lookup: CDR1 ENHRY, CDR2 SYGVKD. Deletions cut 0 bases from V and 0 bases from J, with 9 bases between. The CDR3 extends over 16 amino acids. The CDR3 coding sequence is TGTGCCATCAGTGAGTCTGGCGTAAGCTCCTACAATGAGCAGTTCTTC. Translation gives CAISESGVSSYNEQFF.

There are many counts of this clonotype. For the CDR3, the DNA is TGTGCCAGCAGCCAAGCCCGAACTAGCGGCTACGAGCAGTACTTC. This gives the protein CASSQARTSGYEQYF. The chain couples TRBV3-1 to TRBJ2-7, with 8 bases identical to TRBD2. V lost 1 base, J lost 3 bases, and 5 bases stayed unmatched. Looked up from germline, CDR1 is LGHDT and CDR2 is YNNKEL (reference sequence). The CDR3 covers 15 residues.

In this sample, this clonotype turned up many times. This rearrangement joins TRBV20-1 to TRBJ1-1, with D hard to call. Trimming removed 1 base from V and 10 bases from J, with 19 bases in between. Germline values: CDR1 DFQATT, CDR2 SNEGSKA (reference sequence). The CDR3 sequence is 14 residues long. The CDR3 sequence: CSARALRSRAGAFF. CDR3 in DNA: TGCAGTGCTAGAGCGCTCCGGTCTCGGGCTGGAGCTTTCTTT.

This clonotype was found many times. This rearrangement joins TRBV5-6 to TRBJ2-7; no clear D. The V end lost 1 base, the J end lost 1 base, and 6 bases lay between the germline ends. This CDR3 has 13 residues. Germline assignment: CDR1 SGHDT and CDR2 YYEEEE. CDR3 sequence reads: CASSLWQSYEQYF. CDR3 sequence (DNA): TGTGCCAGCAGCTTGTGGCAATCCTACGAGCAGTACTTC.

The chain employs TRBV29-1 and TRBJ2-3; 11 nucleotides agree with TRBD2. The CDR3 runs to 13 residues. J gave up 4 bases and V 8 bases, and 5 bases lay outside the gene matches. Germline V lookup: CDR1 SQVTM, CDR2 ANQGSEA. CDR3 DNA sequence: TGCAGCCATAGCGGGAGGGGAGCAGATACGCAGTATTTT. Amino acids: CSHSGRGADTQYF.

This clonotype was seen only a few times. The junction departs from the called germline gene at one end, perhaps through a read error. The chain joins TRBV18 to TRBJ1-2; D ambiguous. Germline V CDR1 and CDR2: KGHSH, LQKENI. This CDR3 has 15 residues. Written as DNA, the CDR3 is TGTGCCAGCTCACCAAGTGGGCAGGCTAACCATGGCTACACCTTC. Protein sequence: CASSPSGQANHGYTF. Based on the CDR3 plus reference TRBV18 and TRBJ1-2, the full variable domain is NAGVMQNPRHLVRRRGQEARLRCSPMKGHSHVYWYRQLPEEGLKFMVYLQKENIIDESGMPKERFSAEFPKEGPSILRIQQVVRGDSAAYFCASSPSGQANHGYTFGSGTRLTVV.

The rearrangement links TRBV28 to TRBJ2-3, with 11 bases lining up with TRBD1. Germline values: CDR1 MDHEN, CDR2 SYDVKM. The V gene end was trimmed by 6 bases and the J gene end by 0 bases; junction bases not matched to a gene: 5. The CDR3 length is 16 residues. The CDR3 nucleotides are TGTGCCAGCAGCCAGGACAGGGGGCCAAGCACAGATACGCAGTATTTT. This codes for CASSQDRGPSTDTQYF.

This clonotype was counted between two and nine times. This sequence may be a read error, since a much larger clone differs from it by one base. The chain employs TRBV2 and TRBJ2-7; maybe TRBD2 (7 bases). The CDR3 is made up of 15 amino acids. The V gene's germline CDR1 is SNHLY and CDR2 FYNNEI. CDR3 in DNA: TGTGCCAGCAGTGAAGAATTGGGGGGGGCCTACGGGCAGTACTTC. Translating it yields CASSEELGGAYGQYF.

At least ten counts were recorded for this clonotype. The chain is built from TRBV20-1 and TRBJ1-1; D is ambiguous. The ends were cut back, 4 bases at V and 5 bases at J, with 14 bases in the middle. CDR3 size: 13 residues. The V gene's germline CDR1 is DFQATT and CDR2 SNEGSKA (reference sequence). The CDR3 DNA sequence: TGCAGTGCTAAGAAGGGAATCTCAACTGAAGCTTTCTTT. Its translation: CSAKKGISTEAFF.

The genes are TRBV6-1 and TRBJ2-7; no definite D call. Trimming shortened V by 5 bases and J by 7 bases, and 15 bases separated the two germline ends. This CDR3 contains 13 residues. Germline CDR1 is MNHNS and CDR2 is SASEGT. CDR3 loop: CASSSDGPGEQYF. In nucleotides, the CDR3 is TGTGCCAGCAGTTCGGACGGGCCCGGGGAGCAGTACTTC.

This clonotype was detected only a few times. This chain joins TRBV29-1 and TRBJ1-6; 8 bases are shared with TRBD1. Germline trimming cut 6 bases from V and 7 bases from J; bases unmatched to any gene: 5. Looked up from germline, CDR1 is SQVTM and CDR2 is ANQGSEA. This CDR3 has 13 residues. The CDR3 bases are TGCAGCGTCGGACAGGGCGGAAATTCACCCCTCCACTTT. This codes for CSVGQGGNSPLHF.

This clonotype has at least ten counts. The V gene is TRBV5-1, the J gene TRBJ2-7; 9 bases match TRBD2. The CDR3 sequence is 16 residues long. Germline assignment: CDR1 SGHRS and CDR2 YFSETQ. The trim removed 0 bases at V and 3 bases at J, leaving 7 bases unmatched. The CDR3: CASSLGLAGSDYEQYF. For the CDR3, the DNA is TGCGCCAGCAGCTTGGGCCTAGCGGGAAGCGACTACGAGCAGTACTTC.

The table lists this clonotype with many counts. V gene TRBV6-1 combines with J gene TRBJ2-7, with TRBD1 identical over 10 bases. In germline, CDR1 is MNHNS, CDR2 SASEGT. The CDR3 runs to 12 residues. DNA for the CDR3: TGTGCAGGACAGGGGGACACCTACGAGCAGTACTTC. This gives the protein CAGQGDTYEQYF.

The chain is built from TRBV19 and TRBJ1-5; TRBD1 is a possible D gene (6 bases). The CDR3 runs to 15 residues. The V end lost 4 bases, the J end lost 3 bases, and 13 bases lay between the germline ends. Germline V gene data show CDR1 as LNHDA and CDR2 as SQIVND (reference sequence). This CDR3 is CASSTTGWDNQPQHF. The CDR3 DNA reads TGTGCCAGTAGTACAACAGGGTGGGACAATCAGCCCCAGCATTTT.

This clonotype was detected ten times or more. This chain uses TRBV2 with TRBJ2-3, with D possibly matching TRBD1 (7 bases). Trimming took 3 bases from V and 3 from J, leaving 16 bases between them. This CDR3 is 16 amino acids long. Germline values: CDR1 SNHLY, CDR2 FYNNEI. In DNA form, the CDR3 reads TGTGCCAGCAGTGAGGAGGGGGCACATGGGACAGATACGCAGTATTTT. As protein: CASSEEGAHGTDTQYF.

This clonotype showed up many times. The J gene is TRBJ2-7, the V gene TRBV28, with D maybe TRBD1 (5 bases). With 6 bases removed from V and 5 bases from J, the gap between germline ends came to 20 bases. Germline CDR1 reads MDHEN; CDR2 reads SYDVKM. CDR3 length: 15 amino acids. CDR3 protein: CASSPPRVAVDEQYF. The CDR3 DNA reads as TGTGCCAGCAGCCCACCCAGGGTAGCTGTGGACGAGCAGTACTTC. Combining the CDR3 with reference TRBV28 and TRBJ2-7 gives the whole variable domain DVKVTQSSRYLVKRTGEKVFLECVQDMDHENMFWYRQDPGLGLRLIYFSYDVKMKEKGDIPEGYSVSREKKERFSLILESASTNQTSMYLCASSPPRVAVDEQYFGPGTRLTVT.

The J gene is TRBJ2-5, the V gene TRBV4-1; perhaps D is TRBD1 or TRBD2 (5 bases each). V lost 0 bases, J lost 9 bases, and 11 bases lay in between. This CDR3 has 13 amino acids. Looked up from germline, CDR1 is MGHRA and CDR2 is YSYEKL. CDR3 bases: TGCGCCAGCAGCCAAGAAGACAGTAGCGCCCAGTACTTC. As protein: CASSQEDSSAQYF.

This clonotype was observed many times. The chain couples TRBV12-3 or TRBV12-4 to TRBJ1-5; unclear D gene. CDR3 size: 14 residues. The germline V and J ends were trimmed by 4 bases and 3 bases, with 10 bases remaining between them. The CDR3 here is CASSSDGYNQPQHF. The DNA of the CDR3 is TGTGCCAGCAGTTCAGACGGATACAATCAGCCCCAGCATTTT.

This clonotype was observed many times. V and J are TRBV5-1 and TRBJ1-1; the D gene is possibly TRBD1 (5 bases). There are 13 residues in the CDR3. CDR1 and CDR2 (germline): SGHRS, YFSETQ. V was shortened by 4 bases and J by 7 bases, with 14 bases between the two germline ends. The CDR3 DNA reads TGCGCCAGCAGCGCAGGGTTTGACAATGAAGCTTTCTTT. Encoded protein: CASSAGFDNEAFF.

This chain connects TRBV4-2 to TRBJ2-7; possible D gene TRBD2, 5 bases. The germline V gene has CDR1 LGHNA and CDR2 YNFKEQ. There are 14 residues in the CDR3. The V end lost 3 bases, the J end lost 3 bases, and 12 bases lay between the germline ends. CDR3 nucleotide sequence: TGTGCCAGCAGCCAGCGGACGGGGTTCTACGAGCAGTACTTC. Its protein is CASSQRTGFYEQYF.

At least ten counts were recorded for this clonotype. The chain carries TRBV20-1 and TRBJ2-3; D may match TRBD1 or TRBD2 (5 bases each). The germline gives CDR1 DFQATT, CDR2 SNEGSKA (reference sequence). Between the trimmed V and J ends, which lost 1 base and 4 bases, there was a span of 15 bases. The CDR3 has 15 residues. CDR3 DNA sequence: TGCAGTGCTAGAGCGAGGAGAGAGGGGCCAGATACGCAGTATTTT. The encoded protein is CSARARREGPDTQYF.

This chain uses TRBV18 with TRBJ1-1; D might be TRBD1 (5 bases). With 5 bases removed from V and 1 base from J, the gap between germline ends came to 14 bases. The CDR3 totals 15 residues. Looked up from germline, CDR1 is KGHSH and CDR2 is LQKENI. CDR3 residues: CASSTSPTANTEAFF. CDR3 DNA sequence: TGTGCCAGCTCAACATCTCCGACAGCGAACACTGAAGCTTTCTTT.

This clonotype occurred many times. This chain joins TRBV28 and TRBJ2-7; TRBD2 agrees at 7 bases. Germline V gene sequence: CDR1 MDHEN, CDR2 SYDVKM. J lost 3 bases, V lost 2 bases, and 7 bases had no gene match. The CDR3 consists of 15 residues. The CDR3 here is CASSLLPGTIYEQYF. Written as DNA, the CDR3 is TGTGCCAGCAGTTTACTGCCCGGGACTATCTACGAGCAGTACTTC.

As for this clonotype: A read error may explain this, as a much larger clone is one base away. V gene TRBV2 combines with J gene TRBJ1-4; no firm D call. The length of the CDR3 is 15 residues. Trimming removed 5 bases at V and 5 bases at J, with 15 bases between. Germline V gene data show CDR1 as SNHLY and CDR2 as FYNNEI. CDR3 region: CASSFPSWTNEKLFF. CDR3 DNA sequence: TGTGCCAGCAGTTTCCCGAGTTGGACGAATGAAAAACTGTTTTTT. Variable domain in full (rest from reference TRBV2 and TRBJ1-4): EPEVTQTPSHQVTQMGQEVILRCVPISNHLYFYWYRQILGQKVEFLVSFYNNEISEKSEIFDDQFSVERPDGSNFTLKIRSTKLEDSAMYFCASSFPSWTNEKLFFGSGTQLSVL.

A few counts support this clonotype. The rearrangement joins TRBV28 to TRBJ2-7; D tentatively fits TRBD1 or TRBD2 (5 bases each). The CDR3 runs 13 residues. Trimming stripped 10 bases from V and 3 bases from J, with 16 bases between. Germline V gene sequence: CDR1 MDHEN, CDR2 SYDVKM. CDR3 residues: CATTLGTDYEQYF. CDR3 sequence (DNA): TGTGCCACCACCCTCGGGACGGACTACGAGCAGTACTTC.

The chain uses TRBV28 and TRBJ2-7, with D perhaps assigned TRBD1 or TRBD2 (5 bases each). V gave up 5 bases and J gave up 0 bases, with 14 bases separating them. The germline V gene encodes CDR1 MDHEN and CDR2 SYDVKM. CDR3 size: 15 residues. CDR3 sequence: CASSSRGAFSYEQYF. The DNA of the CDR3 is TGTGCCAGCAGTAGTAGAGGGGCGTTCTCCTACGAGCAGTACTTC.